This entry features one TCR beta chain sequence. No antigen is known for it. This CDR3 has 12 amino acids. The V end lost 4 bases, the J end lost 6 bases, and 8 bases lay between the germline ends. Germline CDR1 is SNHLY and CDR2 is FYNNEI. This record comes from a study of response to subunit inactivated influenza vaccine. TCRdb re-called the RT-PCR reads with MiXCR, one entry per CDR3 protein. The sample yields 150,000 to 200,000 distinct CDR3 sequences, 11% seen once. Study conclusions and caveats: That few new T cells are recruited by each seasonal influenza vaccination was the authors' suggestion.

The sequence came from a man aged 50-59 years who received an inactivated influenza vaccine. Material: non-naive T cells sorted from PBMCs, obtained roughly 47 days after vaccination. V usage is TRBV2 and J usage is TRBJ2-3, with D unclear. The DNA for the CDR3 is TGTGCCAGCAGTGGAACGCGGGATACGCAGTATTTT. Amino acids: CASSGTRDTQYF.